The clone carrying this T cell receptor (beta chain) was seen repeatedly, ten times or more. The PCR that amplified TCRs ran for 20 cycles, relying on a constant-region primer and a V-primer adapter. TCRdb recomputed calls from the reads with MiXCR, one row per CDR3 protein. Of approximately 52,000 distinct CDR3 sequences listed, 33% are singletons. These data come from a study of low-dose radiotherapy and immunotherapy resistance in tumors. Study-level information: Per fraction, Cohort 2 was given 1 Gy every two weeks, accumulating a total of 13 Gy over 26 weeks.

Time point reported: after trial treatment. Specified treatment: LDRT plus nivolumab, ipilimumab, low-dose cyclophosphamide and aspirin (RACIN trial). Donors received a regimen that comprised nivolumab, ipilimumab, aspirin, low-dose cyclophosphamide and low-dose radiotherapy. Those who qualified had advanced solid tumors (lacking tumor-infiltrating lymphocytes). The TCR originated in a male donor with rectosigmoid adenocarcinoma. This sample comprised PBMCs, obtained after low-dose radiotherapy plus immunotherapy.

The CDR3 DNA follows: TGTGCCAGCAGTCCCAGGGGGCAAGCAGCCGGGAACACTGAAGCTTTCTTT. This translates into CASSPRGQAAGNTEAFF. The chain combines TRBV6-8 with TRBJ1-1, with 8 bases that match TRBD1. Per germline, CDR1 MNHGY and CDR2 SAAAGT. The CDR3 is 17 amino acids. The V gene end was trimmed by 5 bases and the J gene end by 1 base; junction bases not matched to a gene: 12.